A selection of T cell receptor beta chains follows, all from one sample in a study of blood T cell repertoires in COVID-19. Clones were sequenced by immunoSEQ multiplex PCR, and TCRdb holds only the in-frame ones, with some missing. The data contain over 600,000 clones, about 87% of them singletons. What was sequenced was peripheral blood. The source is a woman younger than 35 with acute or convalescent COVID-19. Both conserved end residues are part of each CDR3. D genes are given only for firm matches. Clone size is stated in some rows and not others, as once, few, many or a class when expanded.

>NA|NA|15|TRBV5-5|TRBJ1-6
TGTGCCAGCAGCTTGCGGCGAGCAGGTGATTCACCCCTCCACTTT
CASSLRRAGDSPLHF
>NA|NA|14|TRBV2|TRBJ1-2
TGTGCCAGCAGCGAGGGATCGGGGGGCTATGGCTACACCTTC
CASSEGSGGYGYTF
>NA|NA|13|TRBV10-3|TRBJ2-1
TGTGCCATCAGAGACCAGACACGTCTTGAGCAGTTCTTC
CAIRDQTRLEQFF
>NA|TRBD2|16|TRBV7-2|TRBJ2-1
TGTGCCAGCAGCTTACCGACTAGCGGGGGGGTCTATGAGCAGTTCTTC
CASSLPTSGGVYEQFF
>NA|NA|17|TRBV21-1|TRBJ2-7
TGTGCCAGCAGCAACGCATCCGGGACAGGGAATCGTCTGAAGCAGTACTTC
CASSNASGTGNRLKQYF
>NA|NA|15|TRBV5-4|TRBJ2-7
TGTGCCAGCAGCTTGTCGGTGGAGGACGGCTACGAGCAGTACTTC
CASSLSVEDGYEQYF
>once|TRBD2|13|TRBV7-2|TRBJ2-7
TGTGCCAGCAGCTCCCAGACCTCTAGCGGGGAGTACTTC
CASSSQTSSGEYF
>few|TRBD2|16|TRBV19|TRBJ2-1
TGTGCCAGTTCACCCGGGGGACTAGCGGGGGGCGATGAGCAGTTCTTC
CASSPGGLAGGDEQFF
>NA|TRBD1|16|TRBV5-1|TRBJ2-1
TGCGCCAGCAGCTCTGGGGGCGGAGGACAGGGCTATGAGCAGTTCTTC
CASSSGGGGQGYEQFF
>NA|NA|16|TRBV19|TRBJ1-2
TGTGCCAGTAGTATCTTGGGCGGAGGAAAGGTCTATGGCTACACCTTC
CASSILGGGKVYGYTF
>NA|NA|13|TRBV5-1|TRBJ2-5
TGCGCCAGCAGCTCCGGGACAAAAGAGACCCAGTACTTC
CASSSGTKETQYF
>few|NA|14|TRBV7-6|TRBJ2-3
TGTGCCAGCAGCTTAGCGGGGGGAGGAGATACGCAGTATTTT
CASSLAGGGDTQYF
>NA|TRBD1|14|TRBV5-6|TRBJ2-7
TGTGCCAGCATCATACAGGGGCAAGACTACGAGCAGTACTTC
CASIIQGQDYEQYF
>NA|NA|16|TRBV5-8|TRBJ1-3
TGTGCCAGCAGCTTGGCCACCAGGGCGACTGGAAACACCATATATTTT
CASSLATRATGNTIYF
>NA|TRBD1|15|TRBV7-2|TRBJ1-1
TGTGCCAGCAGCCCCCTTTCGACAGGGGGCACTGAAGCTTTCTTT
CASSPLSTGGTEAFF
>NA|TRBD1|15|TRBV7-2|TRBJ1-4
TGTGCCAGCAGCCAGGGACAGGGGGTTGGGGAAAAACTGTTTTTT
CASSQGQGVGEKLFF
>NA|TRBD1|15|TRBV27|TRBJ2-7
TGTGCCAGCAGTTTAGGGCAGGGGGAGACCTACGAGCAGTACTTC
CASSLGQGETYEQYF
>NA|NA|15|TRBV7-9|TRBJ2-7
TGTGCCAGCCGCCAGTTCTCTAGGAGCTCCTACGAGCAGTACTTC
CASRQFSRSSYEQYF
>NA|NA|15|TRBV4-1|TRBJ1-5
TGCGCCAGCAGCCAAGCTACCGCTAGCCATCAGCCCCAGCATTTT
CASSQATASHQPQHF
>NA|TRBD1|19|TRBV11-2|TRBJ1-6
TGTGCCAGCAGCTTACCATCCATGCGAAGGACAGGGCAGGATTCACCCCTCCACTTT
CASSLPSMRRTGQDSPLHF
>NA|NA|14|TRBV4-1|TRBJ1-1
TGCGCCAGCAGCCAAGAGATTGAGGAGAGGGAAGCTTTCTTT
CASSQEIEEREAFF
>NA|TRBD1|14|TRBV7-9|TRBJ2-7
TGTGCCAGCAGGCAACCGGGACAGGGGTACGAGCAGTACTTC
CASRQPGQGYEQYF
>NA|NA|15|TRBV4-1|TRBJ1-2
TGCGCCAGCAGCCAAGGATCAGGACAGCGAGATGGCTACACCTTC
CASSQGSGQRDGYTF
>NA|NA|13|TRBV11-2|TRBJ1-1
TGTGCCAGCAGACGAACAGGGAACACTGAAGCTTTCTTT
CASRRTGNTEAFF
>NA|TRBD1|15|TRBV30|TRBJ1-6
TGTGCCTGGACCACAGGGGGTGCTCCCAATTCACCCCTCCACTTT
CAWTTGGAPNSPLHF
>NA|TRBD1|13|TRBV5-1|TRBJ1-6
TGCGCCAGCAGCTTGACAGGGGAAACACCCCTCCACTTT
CASSLTGETPLHF
>NA|NA|12|TRBV27|TRBJ1-1
TGTGCCAGCAAACCGGGGGGAGCTGAAGCTTTCTTT
CASKPGGAEAFF
>NA|TRBD1|15|TRBV2|TRBJ1-4
TGTGCCAGCAGCGCCACCGGGACAGGGCGTGAAAAACTGTTTTTT
CASSATGTGREKLFF
>NA|NA|14|TRBV25-1|TRBJ1-6
TGTGCCAGCAGAAGACCGGAGGTCGGGACACCCCTCCACTTT
CASRRPEVGTPLHF
>NA|NA|13|TRBV3-1/TRBV3-2|TRBJ2-7
TGTGCCAGCAGCCAAGTAGATTTCTACGAGCAGTACTTC
CASSQVDFYEQYF
>NA|NA|14|TRBV7-9|TRBJ1-1
TGTGCCAGCAGCTTACTGGCGGCGAACACTGAAGCTTTCTTT
CASSLLAANTEAFF